The clone carrying this T cell receptor beta chain has a count of ten or more. Trimming left V 3 bases short and J 7 bases short, with 10 bases between. The CDR3 runs to 13 residues. CDR1 is SGHTA, CDR2 FQGNSA, per germline. Ophthalmopathy patients had moderate-to-severe active disease, CAS ≥3, NOSPECS ≥4, and disease duration under 3 months. Any patient presenting with uncontrolled infection, other autoimmune disease, pregnancy or lactation was left out. The PBMCs were sourced from fresh peripheral blood (around 9.3 ml). There were TCR beta CDR3 regions amplified from RNA transcripts. A first-round RT-PCR of the TCR CDR3 used the HTBI primer set. TCRdb redid the calling of the multiplex PCR reads with MiXCR, one entry per CDR3 protein. The sample records about 600,000 distinct CDR3 sequences, roughly 15% being singletons. This record belongs to a study of T cells in Graves' hyperthyroidism and ophthalmopathy. Overall study: Upon initial diagnosis and before any treatment, peripheral blood was collected.

This receptor was taken from a woman aged 50 to 60 with Graves' ophthalmopathy. The rearrangement uses TRBV7-2 and TRBJ1-5, with unresolved D. Sample: blood. The CDR3 DNA sequence: TGTGCCAGCAGCTTGACACAGCTCCAGCCCCAGCATTTT. Amino acid sequence: CASSLTQLQPQHF.